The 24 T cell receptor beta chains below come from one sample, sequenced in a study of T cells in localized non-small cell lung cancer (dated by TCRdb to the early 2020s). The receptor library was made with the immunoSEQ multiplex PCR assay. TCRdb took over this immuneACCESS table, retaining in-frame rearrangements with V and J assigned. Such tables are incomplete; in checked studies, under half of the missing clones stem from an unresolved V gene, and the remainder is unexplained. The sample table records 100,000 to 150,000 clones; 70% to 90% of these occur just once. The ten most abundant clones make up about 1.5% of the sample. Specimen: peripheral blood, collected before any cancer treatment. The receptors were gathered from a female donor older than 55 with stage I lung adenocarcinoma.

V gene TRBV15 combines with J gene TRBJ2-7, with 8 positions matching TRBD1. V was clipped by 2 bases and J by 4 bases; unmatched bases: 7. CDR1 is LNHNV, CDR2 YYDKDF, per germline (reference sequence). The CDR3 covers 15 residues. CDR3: CATSRTTGGAYEQYF. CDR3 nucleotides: TGTGCCACCAGCAGAACTACAGGGGGAGCGTACGAGCAGTACTTC.

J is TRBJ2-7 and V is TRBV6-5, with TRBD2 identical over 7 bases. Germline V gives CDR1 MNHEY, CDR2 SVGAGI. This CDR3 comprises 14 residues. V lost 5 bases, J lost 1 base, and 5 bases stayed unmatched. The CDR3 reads CASSQGLGSYEQYF. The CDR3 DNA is TGTGCCAGCAGTCAAGGACTAGGGTCCTACGAGCAGTACTTC.

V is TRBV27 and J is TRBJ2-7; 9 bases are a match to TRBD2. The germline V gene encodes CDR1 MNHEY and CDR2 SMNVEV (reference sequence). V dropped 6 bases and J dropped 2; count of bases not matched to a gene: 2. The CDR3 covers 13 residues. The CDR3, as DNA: TGTGCCAGCAGGACTAGCGGTACCTACGAGCAGTACTTC. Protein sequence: CASRTSGTYEQYF.

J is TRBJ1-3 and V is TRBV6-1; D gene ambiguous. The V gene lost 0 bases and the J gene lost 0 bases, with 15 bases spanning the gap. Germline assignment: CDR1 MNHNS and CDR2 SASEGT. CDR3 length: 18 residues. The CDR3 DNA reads TGTGCCAGCAGTGAAGCGAGACACGGATCAACCTCTGGAAACACCATATATTTT. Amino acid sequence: CASSEARHGSTSGNTIYF.

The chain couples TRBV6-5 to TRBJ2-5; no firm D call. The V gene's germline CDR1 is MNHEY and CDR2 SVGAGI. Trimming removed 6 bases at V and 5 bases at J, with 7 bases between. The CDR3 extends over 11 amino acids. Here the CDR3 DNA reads TGTGCCAGCAGAGGTGGGGAGACCCAGTACTTC. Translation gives CASRGGETQYF.

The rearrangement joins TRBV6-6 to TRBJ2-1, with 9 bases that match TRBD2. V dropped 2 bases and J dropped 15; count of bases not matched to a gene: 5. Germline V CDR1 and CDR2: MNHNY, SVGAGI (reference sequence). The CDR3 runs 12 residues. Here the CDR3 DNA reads TGTGCCAGCAGTTACCCTAGCGGGGAGGTGTTCTTC. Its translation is CASSYPSGEVFF.

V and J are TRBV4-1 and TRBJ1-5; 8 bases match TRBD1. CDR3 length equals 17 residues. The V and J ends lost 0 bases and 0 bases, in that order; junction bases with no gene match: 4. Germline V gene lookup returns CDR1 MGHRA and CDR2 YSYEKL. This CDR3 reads CASSQDQGAYSNQPQHF. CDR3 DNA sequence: TGCGCCAGCAGCCAAGATCAGGGGGCTTATAGCAATCAGCCCCAGCATTTT.

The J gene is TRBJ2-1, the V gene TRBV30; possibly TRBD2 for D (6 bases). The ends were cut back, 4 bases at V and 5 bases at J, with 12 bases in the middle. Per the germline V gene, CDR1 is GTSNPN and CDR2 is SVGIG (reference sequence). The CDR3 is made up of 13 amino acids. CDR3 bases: TGTGCCTGGACCGGAGGGCTTAACAATGAGCAGTTCTTC. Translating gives CAWTGGLNNEQFF.

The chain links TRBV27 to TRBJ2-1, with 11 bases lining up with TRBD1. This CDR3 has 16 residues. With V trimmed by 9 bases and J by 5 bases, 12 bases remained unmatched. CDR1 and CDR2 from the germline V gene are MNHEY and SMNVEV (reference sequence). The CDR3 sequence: CASSGTGGPLNNEQFF. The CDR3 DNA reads TGTGCCAGTTCCGGGACAGGGGGACCTTTGAACAATGAGCAGTTCTTC.

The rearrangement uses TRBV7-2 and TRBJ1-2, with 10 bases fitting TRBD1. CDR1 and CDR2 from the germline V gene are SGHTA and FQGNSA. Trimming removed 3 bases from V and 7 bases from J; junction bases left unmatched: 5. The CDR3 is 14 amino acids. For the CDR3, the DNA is TGTGCCAGCAGCTTTGGACAGGGGGGCGGTGGCTACACCTTC. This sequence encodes CASSFGQGGGGYTF.

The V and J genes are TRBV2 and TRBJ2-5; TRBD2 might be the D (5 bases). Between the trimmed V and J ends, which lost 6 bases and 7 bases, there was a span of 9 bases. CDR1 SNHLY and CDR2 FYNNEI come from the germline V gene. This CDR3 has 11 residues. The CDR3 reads CASSGRGTQYF. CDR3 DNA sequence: TGTGCCAGCAGCGGCCGGGGGACCCAGTACTTC.

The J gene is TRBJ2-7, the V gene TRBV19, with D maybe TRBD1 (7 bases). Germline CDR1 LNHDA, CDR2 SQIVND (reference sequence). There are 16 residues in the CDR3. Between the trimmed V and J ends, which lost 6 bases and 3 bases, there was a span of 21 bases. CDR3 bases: TGTGCCAGTAGCCCCCACGGGGGACAGCCTAACTACGAGCAGTACTTC. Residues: CASSPHGGQPNYEQYF.

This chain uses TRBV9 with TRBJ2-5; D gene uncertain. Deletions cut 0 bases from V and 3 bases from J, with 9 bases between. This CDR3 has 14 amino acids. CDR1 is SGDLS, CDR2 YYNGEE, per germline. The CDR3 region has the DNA TGTGCCAGCAGCGTAGGTGGAGCTAAAGAGACCCAGTACTTC. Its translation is CASSVGGAKETQYF. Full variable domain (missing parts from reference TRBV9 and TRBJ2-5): DSGVTQTPKHLITATGQRVTLRCSPRSGDLSVYWYQQSLDQGLQFLIQYYNGEERAKGNILERFSAQQFPDLHSELNLSSLELGDSALYFCASSVGGAKETQYFGPGTRLLVL.

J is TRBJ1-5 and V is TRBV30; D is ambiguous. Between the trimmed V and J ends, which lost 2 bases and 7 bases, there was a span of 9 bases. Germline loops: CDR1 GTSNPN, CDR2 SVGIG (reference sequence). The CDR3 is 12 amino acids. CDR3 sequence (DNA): TGTGCCTGGAGTCCAAGCGGCCAGCCCCAGCATTTT. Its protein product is CAWSPSGQPQHF.

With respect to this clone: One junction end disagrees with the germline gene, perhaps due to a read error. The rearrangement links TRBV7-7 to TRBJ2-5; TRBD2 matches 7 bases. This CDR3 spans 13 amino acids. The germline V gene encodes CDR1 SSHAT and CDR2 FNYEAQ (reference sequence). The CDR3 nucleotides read TGTGCTAGCAGCTTAGGGACTATAGAGACCCAGTACTTC. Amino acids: CASSLGTIETQYF.

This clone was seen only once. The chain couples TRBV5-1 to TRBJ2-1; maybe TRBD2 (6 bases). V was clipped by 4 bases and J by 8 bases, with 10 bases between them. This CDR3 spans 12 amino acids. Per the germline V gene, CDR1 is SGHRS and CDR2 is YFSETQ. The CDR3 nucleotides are TGCGCCAGCAGCCGGACTACATATGAGCAGTTCTTC. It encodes CASSRTTYEQFF.

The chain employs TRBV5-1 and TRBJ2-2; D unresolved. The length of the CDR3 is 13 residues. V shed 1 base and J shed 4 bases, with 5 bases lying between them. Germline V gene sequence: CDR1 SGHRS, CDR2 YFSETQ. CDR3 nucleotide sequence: TGCGCCAGCAGCTTGCGGATCACCGGGGAGCTGTTTTTT. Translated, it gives CASSLRITGELFF.

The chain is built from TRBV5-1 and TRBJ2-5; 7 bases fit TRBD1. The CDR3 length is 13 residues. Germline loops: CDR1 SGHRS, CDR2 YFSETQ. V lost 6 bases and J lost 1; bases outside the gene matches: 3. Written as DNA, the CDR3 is TGCGCCAGCATAGGGACAGCCCAAGAGACCCAGTACTTC. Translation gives CASIGTAQETQYF. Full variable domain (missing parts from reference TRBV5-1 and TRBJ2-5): KAGVTQTPRYLIKTRGQQVTLSCSPISGHRSVSWYQQTPGQGLQFLFEYFSETQRNKGNFPGRFSGRQFSNSRSEMNVSTLELGDSALYLCASIGTAQETQYFGPGTRLLVL.

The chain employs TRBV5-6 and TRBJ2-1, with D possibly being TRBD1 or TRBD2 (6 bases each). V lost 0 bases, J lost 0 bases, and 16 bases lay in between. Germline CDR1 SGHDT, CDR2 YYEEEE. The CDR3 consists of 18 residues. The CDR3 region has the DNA TGTGCCAGCAGCTTGGTTTGGCGGGACATAAGCTCCTACAATGAGCAGTTCTTC. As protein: CASSLVWRDISSYNEQFF.

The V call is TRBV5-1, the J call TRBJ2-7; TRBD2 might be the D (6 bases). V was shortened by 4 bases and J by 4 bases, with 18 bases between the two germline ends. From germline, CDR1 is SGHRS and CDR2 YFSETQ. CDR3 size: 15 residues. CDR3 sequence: CASSPRGSSSYEQYF. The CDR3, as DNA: TGCGCCAGCAGCCCCCGGGGGTCTAGTTCGTACGAGCAGTACTTC.

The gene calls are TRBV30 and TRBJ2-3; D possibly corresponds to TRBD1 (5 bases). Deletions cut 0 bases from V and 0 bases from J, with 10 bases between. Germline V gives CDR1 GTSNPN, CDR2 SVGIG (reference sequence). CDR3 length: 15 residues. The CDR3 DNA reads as TGTGCCTGGAGTGTACTAAAGGGGAGCACAGATACGCAGTATTTT. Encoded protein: CAWSVLKGSTDTQYF.

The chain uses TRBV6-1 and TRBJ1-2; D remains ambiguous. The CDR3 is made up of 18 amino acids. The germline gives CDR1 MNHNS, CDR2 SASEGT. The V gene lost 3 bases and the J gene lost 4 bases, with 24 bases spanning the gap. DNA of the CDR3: TGTGCCAGCAGTGACCCCCTTTTAGCGAGGATATCGGGCTATGGCTACACCTTC. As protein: CASSDPLLARISGYGYTF.

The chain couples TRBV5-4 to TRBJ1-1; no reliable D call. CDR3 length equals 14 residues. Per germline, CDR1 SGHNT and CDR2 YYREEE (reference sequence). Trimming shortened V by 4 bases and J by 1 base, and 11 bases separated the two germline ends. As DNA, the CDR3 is TGTGCCAGCAGCCCCCCGGATCGGAACACTGAAGCTTTCTTT. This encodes CASSPPDRNTEAFF. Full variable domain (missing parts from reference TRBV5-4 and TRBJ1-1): ETGVTQSPTHLIKTRGQQVTLRCSSQSGHNTVSWYQQALGQGPQFIFQYYREEENGRGNFPPRFSGLQFPNYSSELNVNALELDDSALYLCASSPPDRNTEAFFGQGTRLTVV.

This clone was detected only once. CDR3 sequence (DNA): TGTGCCAGCGCTAGTAGAGCGGGAGTCGTCGAGCAGTACTTC. Translated: CASASRAGVVEQYF. The chain uses TRBV6-6 and TRBJ2-7; 8 bases map to TRBD2. CDR1 and CDR2 (germline): MNHNY, SVGAGI (reference sequence). This CDR3 has 14 residues. Trimming at V came to 8 bases and at J to 6 bases, leaving 12 bases not matched to a gene.